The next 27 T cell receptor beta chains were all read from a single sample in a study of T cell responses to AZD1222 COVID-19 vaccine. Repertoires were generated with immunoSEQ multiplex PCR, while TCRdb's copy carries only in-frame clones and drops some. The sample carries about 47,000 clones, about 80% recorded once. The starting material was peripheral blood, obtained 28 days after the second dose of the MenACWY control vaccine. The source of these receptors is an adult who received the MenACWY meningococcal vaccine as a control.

In DNA, the CDR3 is TGTGCCAGCAGCGCCGGTCTGAACACCATATATTTT. The encoded protein is CASSAGLNTIYF. The chain is built from TRBV25-1 and TRBJ1-3; D not certain. The V end lost 6 bases, the J end lost 7 bases, and 10 bases lay between the germline ends. Per the germline V gene, CDR1 is MGHDK and CDR2 is SYGVNS. CDR3 size: 12 residues.

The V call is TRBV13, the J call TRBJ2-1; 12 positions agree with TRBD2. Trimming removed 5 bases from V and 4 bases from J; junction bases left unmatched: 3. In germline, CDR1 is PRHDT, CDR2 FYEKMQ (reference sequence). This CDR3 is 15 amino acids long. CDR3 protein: CASSRTSGDYNEQFF. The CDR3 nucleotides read TGTGCCAGCAGCCGGACTAGCGGGGATTACAATGAGCAGTTCTTC.

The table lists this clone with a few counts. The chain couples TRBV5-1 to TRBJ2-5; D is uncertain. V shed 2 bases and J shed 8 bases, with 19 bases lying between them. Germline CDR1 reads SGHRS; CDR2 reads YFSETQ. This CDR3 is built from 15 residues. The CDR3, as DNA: TGCGCCAGCAGCTTCTCACAGCGTCATTTAGAAACCCAGTACTTC. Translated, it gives CASSFSQRHLETQYF.

The DNA of the CDR3 is TGCGCCAGCAGCCCCCTCCTGGTAGGTGAAGCTTTCTTT. Its protein product is CASSPLLVGEAFF. The rearrangement uses TRBV4-1 and TRBJ1-1; D is undetermined. This CDR3 spans 13 amino acids. Germline V gives CDR1 MGHRA, CDR2 YSYEKL. V lost 4 bases to trimming and J lost 7 bases, with 13 bases between them.

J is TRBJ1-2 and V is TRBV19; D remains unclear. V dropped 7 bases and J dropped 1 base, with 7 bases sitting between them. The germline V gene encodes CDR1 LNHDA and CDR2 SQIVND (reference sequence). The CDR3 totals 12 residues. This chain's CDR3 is CASNQVNYGYTF. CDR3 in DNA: TGTGCCAGTAATCAGGTTAACTATGGCTACACCTTC.

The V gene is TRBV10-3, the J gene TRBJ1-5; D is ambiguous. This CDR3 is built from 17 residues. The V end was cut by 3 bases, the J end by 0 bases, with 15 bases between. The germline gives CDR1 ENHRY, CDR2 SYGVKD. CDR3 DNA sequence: TGTGCCATCAGTGATCAGGATTTTGTGGATAGCAATCAGCCCCAGCATTTT. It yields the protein CAISDQDFVDSNQPQHF.

CDR3 sequence reads: CASSQSPGRQAFF. The CDR3 nucleotides read TGTGCCAGCAGCCAATCCCCGGGGAGACAAGCTTTCTTT. The V gene is TRBV14, the J gene TRBJ1-1; D not certain. The CDR3 runs to 13 residues. The ends were cut back, 2 bases at V and 9 bases at J, with 13 bases in the middle. Germline values: CDR1 SGHDN, CDR2 FVKESK.

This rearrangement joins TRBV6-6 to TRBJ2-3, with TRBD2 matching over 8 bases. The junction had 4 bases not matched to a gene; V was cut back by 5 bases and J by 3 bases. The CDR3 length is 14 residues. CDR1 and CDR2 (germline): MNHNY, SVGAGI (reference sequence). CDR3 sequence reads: CASSPAGVTDTQYF. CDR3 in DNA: TGTGCCAGCAGTCCAGCGGGAGTAACAGATACGCAGTATTTT.

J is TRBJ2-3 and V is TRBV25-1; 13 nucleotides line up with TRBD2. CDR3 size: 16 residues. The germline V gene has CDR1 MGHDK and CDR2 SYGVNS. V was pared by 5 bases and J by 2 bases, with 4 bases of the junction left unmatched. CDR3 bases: TGTGCCAGCAGTTGGGGACTAGCGGGGATCACAGATACGCAGTATTTT. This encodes CASSWGLAGITDTQYF.

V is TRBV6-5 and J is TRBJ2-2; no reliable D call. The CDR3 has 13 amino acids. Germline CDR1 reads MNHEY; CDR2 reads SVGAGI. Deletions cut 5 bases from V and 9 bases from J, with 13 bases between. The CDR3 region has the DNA TGTGCCAGCAGTCTGGGGTTACCTTGGGAGCTGTTTTTT. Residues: CASSLGLPWELFF.

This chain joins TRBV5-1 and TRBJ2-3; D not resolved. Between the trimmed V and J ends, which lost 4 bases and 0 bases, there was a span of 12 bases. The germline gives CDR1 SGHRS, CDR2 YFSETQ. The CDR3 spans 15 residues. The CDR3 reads CASSSLTSSTDTQYF. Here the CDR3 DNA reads TGCGCCAGCAGCAGCCTGACTTCTAGCACAGATACGCAGTATTTT.

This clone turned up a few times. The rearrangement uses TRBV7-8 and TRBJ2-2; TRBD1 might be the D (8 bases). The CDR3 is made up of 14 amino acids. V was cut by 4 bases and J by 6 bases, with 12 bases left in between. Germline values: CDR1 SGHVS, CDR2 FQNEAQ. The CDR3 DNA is TGTGCCAGCAGCTACAGGGGGGGGTCCGGGGAGCTGTTTTTT. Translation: CASSYRGGSGELFF. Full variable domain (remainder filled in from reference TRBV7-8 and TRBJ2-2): GAGVSQSPRYKVAKRGQDVALRCDPISGHVSLFWYQQALGQGPEFLTYFQNEAQLDKSGLPSDRFFAERPEGSVSTLKIQRTQQEDSAVYLCASSYRGGSGELFFGEGSRLTVL.

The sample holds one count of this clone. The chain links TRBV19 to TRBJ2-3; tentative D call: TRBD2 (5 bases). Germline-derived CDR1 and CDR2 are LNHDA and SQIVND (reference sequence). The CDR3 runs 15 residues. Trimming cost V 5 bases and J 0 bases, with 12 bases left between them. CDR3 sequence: CASSLGLVSTDTQYF. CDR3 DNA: TGTGCCAGTAGTTTAGGACTCGTAAGCACAGATACGCAGTATTTT.

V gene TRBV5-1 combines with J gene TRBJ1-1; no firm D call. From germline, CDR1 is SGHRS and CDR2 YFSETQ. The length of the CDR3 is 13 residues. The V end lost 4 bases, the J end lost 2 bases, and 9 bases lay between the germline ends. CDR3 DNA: TGCGCCAGCAGCCTAAAGGCCAACACTGAAGCTTTCTTT. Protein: CASSLKANTEAFF.

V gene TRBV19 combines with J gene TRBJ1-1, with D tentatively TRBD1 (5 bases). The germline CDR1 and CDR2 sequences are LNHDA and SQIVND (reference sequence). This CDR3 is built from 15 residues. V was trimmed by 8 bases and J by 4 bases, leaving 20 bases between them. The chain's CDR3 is CASDLRRGGSTEAFF. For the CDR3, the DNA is TGTGCCAGTGATCTGCGACGGGGCGGAAGCACTGAAGCTTTCTTT.

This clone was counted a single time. For the CDR3, the DNA is TGCGCCCGAACGAAACCGGGACAGGGTATTTTTGGCAATCAGCCCCAGCATTTT. This translates into CARTKPGQGIFGNQPQHF. The chain carries TRBV10-2 and TRBJ1-5; 9 bases agree with TRBD1. Germline V lookup: CDR1 WSHSY, CDR2 SAAADI. The CDR3 consists of 18 residues. J lost 2 bases, V lost 11 bases, and 19 bases had no gene match.

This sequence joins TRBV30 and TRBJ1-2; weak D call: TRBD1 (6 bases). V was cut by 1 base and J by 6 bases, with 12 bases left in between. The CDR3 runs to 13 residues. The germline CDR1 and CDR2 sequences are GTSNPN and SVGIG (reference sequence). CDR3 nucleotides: TGTGCCTGGAGTGGGGGGCCTGGGAATGGCTACACCTTC. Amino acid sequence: CAWSGGPGNGYTF.

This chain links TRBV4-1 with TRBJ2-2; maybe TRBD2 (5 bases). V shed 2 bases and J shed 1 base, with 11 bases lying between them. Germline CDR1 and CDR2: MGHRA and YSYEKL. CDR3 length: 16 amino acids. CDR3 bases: TGCGCCAGCAGCCAAAACCTAGCCGTGAACACCGGGGAGCTGTTTTTT. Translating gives CASSQNLAVNTGELFF.

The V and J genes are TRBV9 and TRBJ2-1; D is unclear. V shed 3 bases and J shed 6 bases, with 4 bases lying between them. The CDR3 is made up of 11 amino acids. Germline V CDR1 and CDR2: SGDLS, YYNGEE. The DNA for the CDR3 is TGTGCCAGCAGCGCCCGCAATGAGCAGTTCTTC. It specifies CASSARNEQFF.

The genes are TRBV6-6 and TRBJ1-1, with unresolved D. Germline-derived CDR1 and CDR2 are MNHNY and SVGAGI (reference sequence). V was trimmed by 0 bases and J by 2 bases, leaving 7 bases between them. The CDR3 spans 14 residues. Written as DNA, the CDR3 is TGTGCCAGCAGTTACTCTGAGGGAAACACTGAAGCTTTCTTT. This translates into CASSYSEGNTEAFF.

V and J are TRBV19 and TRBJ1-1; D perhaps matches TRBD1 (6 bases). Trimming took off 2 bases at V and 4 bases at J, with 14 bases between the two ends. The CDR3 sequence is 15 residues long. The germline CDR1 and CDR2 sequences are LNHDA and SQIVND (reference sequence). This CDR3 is CASSISGTGSTEAFF. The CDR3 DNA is TGTGCCAGTAGTATAAGTGGTACAGGGTCCACTGAAGCTTTCTTT.

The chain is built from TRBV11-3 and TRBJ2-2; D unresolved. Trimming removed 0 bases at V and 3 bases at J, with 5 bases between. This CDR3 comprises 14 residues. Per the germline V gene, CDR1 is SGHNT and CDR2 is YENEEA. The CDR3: CASSLDSYTGELFF. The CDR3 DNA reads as TGTGCCAGCAGCTTAGATTCTTACACCGGGGAGCTGTTTTTT.

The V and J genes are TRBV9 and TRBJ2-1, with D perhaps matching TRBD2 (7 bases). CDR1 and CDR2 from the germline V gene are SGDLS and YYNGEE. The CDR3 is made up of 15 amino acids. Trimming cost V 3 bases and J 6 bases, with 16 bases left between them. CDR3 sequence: CASSALGGAGNEQFF. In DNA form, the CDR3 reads TGTGCCAGCAGCGCCCTAGGGGGGGCAGGCAATGAGCAGTTCTTC.

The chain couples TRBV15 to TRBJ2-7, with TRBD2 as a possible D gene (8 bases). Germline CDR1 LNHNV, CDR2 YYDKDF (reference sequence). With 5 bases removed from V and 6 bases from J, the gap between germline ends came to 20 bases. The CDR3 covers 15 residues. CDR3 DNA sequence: TGTGCCACCAGCCCCCGGATAGCGGGACAGTCCGAGCAGTACTTC. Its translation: CATSPRIAGQSEQYF. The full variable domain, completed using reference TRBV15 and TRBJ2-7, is DAMVIQNPRYQVTQFGKPVTLSCSQTLNHNVMYWYQQKSSQAPKLLFHYYDKDFNNEADTPDNFQSRRPNTSFCFLDIRSPGLGDTAMYLCATSPRIAGQSEQYFGPGTRLTVT.

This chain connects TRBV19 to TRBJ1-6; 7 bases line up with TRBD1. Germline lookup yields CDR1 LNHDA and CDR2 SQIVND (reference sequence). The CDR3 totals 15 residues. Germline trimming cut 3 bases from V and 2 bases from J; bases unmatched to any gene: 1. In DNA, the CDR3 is TGTGCCAGTAGTATCGGGACAGCCTATAATTCACCCCTCCACTTT. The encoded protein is CASSIGTAYNSPLHF. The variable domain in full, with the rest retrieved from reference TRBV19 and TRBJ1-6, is DGGITQSPKYLFRKEGQNVTLSCEQNLNHDAMYWYRQDPGQGLRLIYYSQIVNDFQKGDIAEGYSVSREKKESFPLTVTSAQKNPTAFYLCASSIGTAYNSPLHFGNGTRLTVT.

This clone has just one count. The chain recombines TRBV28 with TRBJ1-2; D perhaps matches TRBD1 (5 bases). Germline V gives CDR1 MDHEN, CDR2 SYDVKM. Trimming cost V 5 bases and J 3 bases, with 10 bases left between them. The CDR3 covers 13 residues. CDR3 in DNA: TGTGCCAGCAGTCTCGGGGGGGACTATGGCTACACCTTC. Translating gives CASSLGGDYGYTF.

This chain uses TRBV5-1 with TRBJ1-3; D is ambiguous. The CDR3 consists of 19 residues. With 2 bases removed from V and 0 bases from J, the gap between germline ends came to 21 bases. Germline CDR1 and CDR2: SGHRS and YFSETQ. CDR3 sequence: CASSFLSSSDSYSGNTIYF. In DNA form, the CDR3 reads TGCGCCAGCAGCTTTCTTTCCAGTTCCGACTCTTACTCTGGAAACACCATATATTTT.